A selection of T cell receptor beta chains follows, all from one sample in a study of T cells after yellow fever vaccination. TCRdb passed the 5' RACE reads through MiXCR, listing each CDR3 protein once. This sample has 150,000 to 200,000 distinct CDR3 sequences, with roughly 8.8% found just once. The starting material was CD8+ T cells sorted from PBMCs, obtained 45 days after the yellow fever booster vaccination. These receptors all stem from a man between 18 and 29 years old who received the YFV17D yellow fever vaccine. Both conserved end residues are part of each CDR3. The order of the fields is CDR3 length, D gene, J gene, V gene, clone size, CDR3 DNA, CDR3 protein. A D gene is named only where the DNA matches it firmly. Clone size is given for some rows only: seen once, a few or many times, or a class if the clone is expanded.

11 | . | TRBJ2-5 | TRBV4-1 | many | TGCGCCAGCAGCCAAGAAGAGACCCAGTACTTC | CASSQEETQYF
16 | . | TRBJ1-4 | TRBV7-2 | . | TGTGCCAGCAGCTTAGGGGTAGCGACAGTTAATGAAAAACTGTTTTTT | CASSLGVATVNEKLFF
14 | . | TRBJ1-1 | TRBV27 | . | TGTGCCAGCAGTTTACAGGGGTGTGGGACTGAAGCTTTCTTT | CASSLQGCGTEAFF
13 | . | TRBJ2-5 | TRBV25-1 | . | TGTGCCAGCAGTGACCCGGGGGCAGAGACCCAGTACTTC | CASSDPGAETQYF
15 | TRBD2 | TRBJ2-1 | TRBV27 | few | TGTGCCAGCAGCCCAGGGGCGGGGGGGTCGAATGAGCAGTTCTTC | CASSPGAGGSNEQFF
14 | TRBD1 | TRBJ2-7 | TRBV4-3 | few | TGCGCCAGCAGCCGATGGACAGGTAGTAACGAGCAGTACTTC | CASSRWTGSNEQYF
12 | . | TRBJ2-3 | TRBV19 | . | TGTGCCAGTACCCATGGTGCAGATACGCAGTATTTT | CASTHGADTQYF
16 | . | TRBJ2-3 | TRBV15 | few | TGTGCCACCAGCAGGGGACGGGGACGAGGCACAGATACGCAGTATTTT | CATSRGRGRGTDTQYF
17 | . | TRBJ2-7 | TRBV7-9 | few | TGTGCCAGCAGCCCTGGGGTGGGGACCTCCTCCTCCTACGAGCAGTACTTC | CASSPGVGTSSSYEQYF
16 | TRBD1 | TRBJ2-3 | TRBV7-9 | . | TGTGCCAGCAGCTCCAACAGGGGGCTCGCCACAGATACGCAGTATTTT | CASSSNRGLATDTQYF
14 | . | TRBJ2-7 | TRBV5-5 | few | TGTGCCAGCAGCTTGGCCCGGGGTCGCTACGAGCAGTACTTC | CASSLARGRYEQYF
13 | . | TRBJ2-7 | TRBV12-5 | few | TGTGCTAGTGGTTCCGGCACAACCTACGAGCAGTACTTC | CASGSGTTYEQYF
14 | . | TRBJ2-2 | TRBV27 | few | TGTGCCAGCAGTTGGCAGGAAAACACCGGGGAGCTGTTTTTT | CASSWQENTGELFF
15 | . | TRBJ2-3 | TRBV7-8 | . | TGTGCCAGCAGCAGATACAGTACTAGCACAGATACGCAGTATTTT | CASSRYSTSTDTQYF